This T cell receptor beta chain was recorded in a study of CD8+CD57+ T cells in acquired aplastic anemia (dated by TCRdb to the late 2010s). The study in broad terms: A mean of 3.2 ug of DNA, ranging from roughly 0.18 to 30 ug, was extracted from sorted CD4+ and CD8+ cells. CD8+CD57+ expansion was defined as a frequency above the mean frequency observed in healthy subjects.

Flow cytometry had shown CD8+CD57+ cell expansion in the patients selected for sequencing. Every patient had severe acquired aplastic anemia, diagnosed using the International Study of Aplastic Anemia and Agranulocytosis and Camitta criteria. Patients had received no therapy at the time of blood sampling. In this study, sorted CD4+ and CD8+ T cells from the blood of healthy subjects and of severe aplastic anemia patients had their TCR repertoires deep-sequenced. In the USA, patient enrollment took place under clinicaltrials.gov protocols 00001620, 01623167, 00001397, 00071045, 00081523 and 00961064. Ficoll-Paque density gradient centrifugation was used to isolate peripheral blood mononuclear cells. CD4+ and CD8+ T cells were sorted by FACS or magnetic beads before DNA extraction. Points the paper makes about the study in general: CD8+ Simpson's diversity did not differ significantly between patients and healthy controls (P=0.060). Fewer than 35 CD8+ CDR3 sequences were found to be shared between patients and controls, but these sequences appeared to be highly expressed in patients and within the immunodominant clones of the patients.

From cysteine to phenylalanine, the CDR3 is 14 amino acids long. The CDR3 DNA has 42 bases and is translated from base 1. CDR1 and CDR2 were assigned from the germline V gene as MNHEY and SVGAGI. V was cut back by 8 bases and J by 4 bases, leaving a gap of 15 bases between them. Concerning this clonotype: Its antigen target is currently unknown. The input lacks base qualities; no much larger clone sits a single base away.

TCR beta VDJ combination and CDR3 sequence profiling used genomic DNA as the template. An Illumina HiSeq 2000 was used for TCR repertoire sequencing. From the authors' description of their analysis: TRBV/TRBJ rearrangement plots, CDR3 size and DJ length profiles, and Simpson's diversity index were used to evaluate the repertoires. The most abundant DNA sequence in the deep sequencing data was taken as the immunodominant clone. CDR3 amino acid sequences were checked for sharing between subjects and were compared against published repertoires and the VDJdb database. Using fastp trimming at Q25 and MiXCR clonotype assembly, TCRdb reanalyzed the public sequencing data and kept in-frame beta chains. Every CDR3 protein is listed once, alongside the most common genes and DNA of its rows. The V and J calls here are based on TCRdb, not the publication. The sample table lists roughly 250,000 distinct CDR3 sequences, around half of them with a count of one. The ten biggest clones cover 6.5% to 8% of the sample.

Material: sorted CD4+, CD8+, or CD8+CD57+ T cells (not recorded which) from PBMCs. Recombination joined TRBV6-5 with TRBJ1-3; a weak D assignment points to TRBD1 (6 bases agree). The receptor was derived from a human donor with aplastic anemia. The CDR3 reads as follows: CASDFTGSGNTIYF. The DNA sequence is given as TGTGCCAGCGACTTCACAGGGTCCGGAAACACCATATATTTT.